The 23 T cell receptor beta chains reported below all come from one sample, sequenced in a study of T cell repertoires in cytomegalovirus infection. Using its own MiXCR run on the reads, TCRdb lists one record per CDR3 protein. The sample carries 65,000 to 95,000 distinct CDR3 sequences, about 3.8% recorded once. The specimen sequenced was PBMCs. The receptors stem from a human donor in good health (CMV status not recorded). Some clones in this sample may be carry-over from other donors' samples.

This clonotype came up many times. J is TRBJ1-1 and V is TRBV6-1; no reliable D call. Germline V gene lookup returns CDR1 MNHNS and CDR2 SASEGT. Deletions cut 6 bases from V and 5 bases from J, with 10 bases between. This CDR3 spans 12 amino acids. The CDR3, as DNA: TGTGCCAGCAGATGGGGAGGGACTGAAGCTTTCTTT. As protein: CASRWGGTEAFF.

This clonotype was seen many times. The chain combines TRBV12-3 or TRBV12-4 with TRBJ2-3, with 7 bases that match TRBD2. The CDR3 totals 15 residues. J gave up 8 bases and V 2 bases, and 10 bases lay outside the gene matches. The CDR3 here is CASSLLQGGVATQYF. In DNA form, the CDR3 reads TGTGCCAGCAGTTTACTGCAGGGAGGGGTGGCTACGCAGTATTTT.

This clonotype has at least ten counts. The chain joins TRBV19 to TRBJ1-1; TRBD1 matches 10 bases. Per germline, CDR1 LNHDA and CDR2 SQIVND (reference sequence). This CDR3 spans 15 amino acids. Trimming took 5 bases from V and 0 from J; bases not matched to a gene: 3. The CDR3 DNA sequence: TGTGCCAGTAGTGACAGGGGGCGATTGAACACTGAAGCTTTCTTT. Translating gives CASSDRGRLNTEAFF.

This clonotype was counted at least ten times. The chain couples TRBV7-2 to TRBJ2-5; 11 nucleotides match TRBD2. The CDR3 covers 19 residues. V trimming: 5 bases; J trimming: 5 bases; junction bases outside the gene matches: 19. Germline CDR1 SGHTA, CDR2 FQGNSA. CDR3 nucleotide sequence: TGTGCCAGCAGCCCCCGCGGTCTAGCGGGGGGACCCCCCGGGGAGACCCAGTACTTC. This gives the protein CASSPRGLAGGPPGETQYF.

This clonotype was picked up many times. This chain joins TRBV9 and TRBJ2-1; possibly TRBD1 for D (6 bases). V was shortened by 0 bases and J by 4 bases, with 8 bases between the two germline ends. This CDR3 is built from 14 residues. Germline CDR1 is SGDLS and CDR2 is YYNGEE. In nucleotides, the CDR3 is TGTGCCAGCAGCGTAGGACAGGATTACAATGAGCAGTTCTTC. Encoded protein: CASSVGQDYNEQFF.

This clonotype was seen at least ten times. The V call is TRBV7-2, the J call TRBJ1-2, with 9 bases that match TRBD1. Germline V gene sequence: CDR1 SGHTA, CDR2 FQGNSA. V dropped 3 bases and J dropped 6; count of bases not matched to a gene: 14. This CDR3 contains 17 residues. CDR3 amino acids: CASSFQVPGQGRNGYTF. CDR3 DNA sequence: TGTGCCAGCAGCTTCCAGGTCCCGGGACAGGGACGGAATGGCTACACCTTC.

At least ten counts were recorded for this clonotype. The rearrangement joins TRBV19 to TRBJ2-1; a possible D gene is TRBD2 (5 bases). CDR1 is LNHDA, CDR2 SQIVND, per germline (reference sequence). V was cut by 10 bases and J by 2 bases, with 12 bases left in between. This CDR3 has 13 amino acids. The CDR3 protein is CATEGLTYNEQFF. CDR3 bases: TGTGCCACAGAAGGACTGACCTACAATGAGCAGTTCTTC.

This clonotype was counted at least ten times. This rearrangement joins TRBV4-3 to TRBJ2-7; D uncertain. The CDR3 loop spans 15 amino acids. V was clipped by 4 bases and J by 5 bases, with 18 bases between them. In germline, CDR1 is LGHNA, CDR2 YSLEER. CDR3 residues: CASSLNAASRHEQYF. The CDR3 bases are TGCGCCAGCAGCCTCAATGCGGCGAGCCGGCACGAGCAGTACTTC.

This clonotype has a count of ten or more. The CDR3 DNA reads TGCAGTGCTAGAGCAGTCGCGAAACTGCAGTTCTTC. This sequence encodes CSARAVAKLQFF. The genes are TRBV20-1 and TRBJ2-1, with D unclear. The CDR3 is 12 amino acids. V was shortened by 1 base and J by 12 bases, with 13 bases between the two germline ends. CDR1 is DFQATT, CDR2 SNEGSKA, per germline (reference sequence).

This clonotype was seen many times. The rearrangement links TRBV6-5 to TRBJ1-2, with a weak D call TRBD1 (5 bases). The CDR3 runs to 13 residues. The V gene lost 4 bases and the J gene lost 4 bases, with 10 bases spanning the gap. Germline lookup yields CDR1 MNHEY and CDR2 SVGAGI. The CDR3: CASSFDSIYGYTF. As DNA, the CDR3 is TGTGCCAGCAGTTTCGACAGTATCTATGGCTACACCTTC.

Many counts were recorded for this clonotype. J is TRBJ1-6 and V is TRBV7-8, with a possible D match to TRBD1 (5 bases). The V gene lost 0 bases and the J gene lost 0 bases, with 6 bases spanning the gap. The CDR3 has 16 amino acids. Germline V CDR1 and CDR2: SGHVS, FQNEAQ. The CDR3 sequence: CASSLAGGSYNSPLHF. CDR3 DNA: TGTGCCAGCAGCTTAGCGGGGGGCTCCTATAATTCACCCCTCCACTTT.

This clonotype occurred many times. This rearrangement joins TRBV18 to TRBJ1-2; 9 nucleotides align to TRBD1. Germline assignment: CDR1 KGHSH and CDR2 LQKENI. This CDR3 is built from 14 residues. J was trimmed by 8 bases and V by 6 bases; bases with no gene match: 10. CDR3 sequence reads: CASSPIQGAEGYTF. The CDR3 region has the DNA TGTGCCAGCTCCCCCATACAGGGGGCAGAGGGCTACACCTTC.

This clonotype was counted many times. CDR3 amino acids: CASSETGYTGELFF. The CDR3, as DNA: TGTGCCAGCAGCGAGACAGGGTACACCGGGGAGCTGTTTTTT. This chain connects TRBV7-6 to TRBJ2-2, with TRBD1 identical over 7 bases. V lost 5 bases, J lost 3 bases, and 3 bases stayed unmatched. This CDR3 spans 14 amino acids. Germline loops: CDR1 SGHVS, CDR2 FNYEAQ.

Ten or more counts support this clonotype. V gene TRBV5-1 combines with J gene TRBJ1-2; perhaps TRBD1 as D (5 bases). This CDR3 spans 13 amino acids. Trimming pared 3 bases from V and 6 bases from J, leaving 12 bases between. CDR1 is SGHRS, CDR2 YFSETQ, per germline. CDR3 DNA: TGCGCCAGCAGCTCTGGGACGTCGGATGGCTACACCTTC. Protein: CASSSGTSDGYTF.

This clonotype occurred many times. This chain joins TRBV29-1 and TRBJ2-7; D ambiguous. CDR1 and CDR2 from the germline V gene are SQVTM and ANQGSEA. Trimming took off 5 bases at V and 4 bases at J, with 6 bases between the two ends. The CDR3 runs to 10 residues. The CDR3 nucleotides are TGCAGCGTTTGGGCTTACGAGCAGTACTTC. Translated, it gives CSVWAYEQYF.

This clonotype was counted many times. The chain joins TRBV7-2 to TRBJ2-3, with TRBD2 identical over 8 bases. Trimming at V came to 0 bases and at J to 3 bases, leaving 2 bases not matched to a gene. Germline values: CDR1 SGHTA, CDR2 FQGNSA. This CDR3 spans 15 amino acids. The CDR3 DNA sequence: TGTGCCAGCAGCTTAGCCAGCGGGAGAACAGATACGCAGTATTTT. Amino acids: CASSLASGRTDTQYF.

Within the sample, this clonotype is medium-sized. The J gene is TRBJ2-1, the V gene TRBV7-6; D is ambiguous. The CDR3 extends over 12 amino acids. V lost 2 bases, J lost 8 bases, and 7 bases lay in between. Germline V gives CDR1 SGHVS, CDR2 FNYEAQ. This chain's CDR3 is CASSLIGDEQFF. The DNA for the CDR3 is TGTGCCAGCAGCTTAATCGGCGATGAGCAGTTCTTC.

This clonotype has a count of ten or more. This chain uses TRBV7-8 with TRBJ2-1; tentatively, D is TRBD1 (6 bases). This CDR3 contains 15 residues. Looked up from germline, CDR1 is SGHVS and CDR2 is FQNEAQ. The V gene lost 5 bases and the J gene lost 5 bases, with 16 bases spanning the gap. This CDR3 is CASSPFRGRNNEQFF. The CDR3, as DNA: TGTGCCAGCAGCCCCTTCAGGGGCCGAAACAATGAGCAGTTCTTC. Full variable domain (missing parts from reference TRBV7-8 and TRBJ2-1): GAGVSQSPRYKVAKRGQDVALRCDPISGHVSLFWYQQALGQGPEFLTYFQNEAQLDKSGLPSDRFFAERPEGSVSTLKIQRTQQEDSAVYLCASSPFRGRNNEQFFGPGTRLTVL.

This clonotype came up many times. The rearrangement links TRBV19 to TRBJ1-6; possibly TRBD1 for D (5 bases). The CDR3 is 13 residues long. The germline CDR1 and CDR2 sequences are LNHDA and SQIVND (reference sequence). Trimming took 5 bases from V and 11 from J, leaving 13 bases between them. The CDR3 reads CASSRDAPAPLHF. The DNA of the CDR3 is TGTGCCAGTAGTCGGGACGCCCCGGCACCCCTCCACTTT.

This clonotype was seen many times. The chain combines TRBV28 with TRBJ1-2; no firm D call. Trimming shortened V by 5 bases and J by 1 base, and 8 bases separated the two germline ends. From germline, CDR1 is MDHEN and CDR2 SYDVKM. The CDR3 extends over 13 amino acids. The CDR3 DNA is TGTGCCAGCAGTGCGCCGGGTAACTATGGCTACACCTTC. Amino acids: CASSAPGNYGYTF.

The table lists this clonotype with many counts. The CDR3 loop reads CASSHRGRSNQPQHF. In DNA, the CDR3 is TGTGCCAGCAGCCACAGGGGTAGAAGCAATCAGCCCCAGCATTTT. The chain is built from TRBV6-2 or TRBV6-3 and TRBJ1-5; TRBD1 matches at 7 bases. There are 15 residues in the CDR3. Trimming removed 6 bases from V and 1 base from J; junction bases left unmatched: 6. Per germline, CDR1 MNHEY and CDR2 SVGEGT.

This clonotype was recorded at least ten times. This chain joins TRBV7-2 and TRBJ2-3, with 9 positions matching TRBD2. The CDR3 spans 14 residues. J lost 8 bases, V lost 5 bases, and 8 bases had no gene match. Germline V CDR1 and CDR2: SGHTA, FQGNSA. The CDR3 region has the DNA TGTGCCAGCAGCACCCGTAGCGGGGGAGTTACGCAGTATTTT. Translation gives CASSTRSGGVTQYF.

This clonotype came up a few times. The gene calls are TRBV12-5 and TRBJ1-2; D unresolved. Germline CDR1 and CDR2: LGHNT and FRNRAP. V gave up 6 bases and J gave up 8 bases, with 10 bases separating them. The CDR3 consists of 11 residues. CDR3 coding DNA: TGTGCTAGTGGCTTAAACGGGGGCTACACCTTC. Its translation: CASGLNGGYTF.